Shown below are 30 T cell receptor beta chains from a single sample sequenced in a study of neoadjuvant nivolumab and ipilimumab in lung cancer. Sequenced by immunoSEQ multiplex PCR; TCRdb stores in-frame clones only, minus some. This table holds 26,000 or so clones, more than 80% found once. Sequencing used tumor tissue, obtained after neoadjuvant nivolumab, alone or with ipilimumab, at or shortly before surgery. The receptors come from an adult with non-small cell lung cancer.

The chain employs TRBV6-5 and TRBJ2-6, with 7 bases aligning to TRBD2. CDR3 size: 16 residues. Per the germline V gene, CDR1 is MNHEY and CDR2 is SVGAGI. The V segment lost 2 bases and the J segment 4 bases; nucleotides outside the gene matches: 5. The CDR3 bases are TGTGCCAGCAGTTACCAGGCGGGAGTGGGGGCCAACGTCCTGACTTTC. Its translation: CASSYQAGVGANVLTF.

The chain couples TRBV18 to TRBJ2-2; D may be TRBD2 (5 bases). The V gene's germline CDR1 is KGHSH and CDR2 LQKENI. This CDR3 region has 14 residues. V dropped 3 bases and J dropped 7 bases, with 12 bases sitting between them. The CDR3 sequence is CASSPRLADGELFF. CDR3 sequence (DNA): TGTGCCAGCTCACCCAGGCTAGCCGACGGGGAGCTGTTTTTT.

V and J are TRBV2 and TRBJ2-2; D is unresolved. This CDR3 comprises 13 residues. The V end lost 10 bases, the J end lost 0 bases, and 9 bases lay between the germline ends. Germline V gives CDR1 SNHLY, CDR2 FYNNEI. CDR3 loop: CATTLTNTGELFF. The CDR3 region has the DNA TGTGCCACCACCTTGACGAACACCGGGGAGCTGTTTTTT. The variable domain in full, with the rest retrieved from reference TRBV2 and TRBJ2-2, is EPEVTQTPSHQVTQMGQEVILRCVPISNHLYFYWYRQILGQKVEFLVSFYNNEISEKSEIFDDQFSVERPDGSNFTLKIRSTKLEDSAMYFCATTLTNTGELFFGEGSRLTVL.

The V gene is TRBV6-1, the J gene TRBJ1-2, with D unresolved. V shed 7 bases and J shed 5 bases, with 17 bases lying between them. CDR3 size: 14 residues. CDR1 MNHNS and CDR2 SASEGT come from the germline V gene. The CDR3 sequence is CASTHWITPYGYTF. The CDR3 coding sequence is TGTGCCAGCACCCACTGGATCACCCCGTATGGCTACACCTTC.

This chain joins TRBV5-6 and TRBJ2-5; D perhaps matches TRBD1 (6 bases). Trimming removed 6 bases from V and 4 bases from J, with 13 bases in between. Germline-derived CDR1 and CDR2 are SGHDT and YYEEEE. The CDR3 sequence is 13 residues long. CDR3 coding DNA: TGTGCCAGCACCCAACAGGGAATAGAGACCCAGTACTTC. It yields the protein CASTQQGIETQYF. Filled out from reference TRBV5-6 and TRBJ2-5, the complete variable domain reads DAGVTQSPTHLIKTRGQQVTLRCSPKSGHDTVSWYQQALGQGPQFIFQYYEEEERQRGNFPDRFSGHQFPNYSSELNVNALLLGDSALYLCASTQQGIETQYFGPGTRLLVL.

CDR3: CASSLEQGTYNEQFF. CDR3 DNA: TGTGCCAGTAGTTTGGAACAGGGGACTTACAATGAGCAGTTCTTC. J is TRBJ2-1 and V is TRBV19; a possible D gene is TRBD1 (7 bases). This CDR3 is 15 amino acids long. V gave up 5 bases and J gave up 4 bases, with 15 bases separating them. Germline V gene sequence: CDR1 LNHDA, CDR2 SQIVND (reference sequence).

The count of this clone is one. The CDR3 DNA is TGTGCCAGCAGTTTAGGGCTTGGGGAAGCCGGGGCCAACGTCCTGACTTTC. Its translation: CASSLGLGEAGANVLTF. The chain links TRBV28 to TRBJ2-6; D gene uncertain. CDR1 and CDR2 from the germline V gene are MDHEN and SYDVKM. V was clipped by 2 bases and J by 4 bases, with 15 bases between them. The CDR3 is 17 residues long.

The chain uses TRBV30 and TRBJ2-4, with 7 bases identical to TRBD1. This CDR3 has 16 amino acids. CDR1 is GTSNPN, CDR2 SVGIG, per germline (reference sequence). J lost 8 bases, V lost 1 base, and 14 bases had no gene match. This CDR3 reads CAWSGLLRQGRDIQYF. CDR3 DNA sequence: TGTGCCTGGAGTGGGCTACTAAGACAGGGACGGGACATTCAGTACTTC.

V and J are TRBV30 and TRBJ2-5; D possibly matches TRBD1 or TRBD2 (6 bases each). CDR1 GTSNPN and CDR2 SVGIG come from the germline V gene (reference sequence). The ends were cut back, 2 bases at V and 7 bases at J, with 14 bases in the middle. This CDR3 spans 13 amino acids. The CDR3 region is CAWSRPSGATQYF. DNA for the CDR3: TGTGCCTGGAGTAGGCCGTCGGGGGCGACCCAGTACTTC.

The chain joins TRBV30 to TRBJ2-1; 11 bases are shared with TRBD2. Unmatched junction bases numbered 6, after V lost 8 bases and J lost 0 bases. The CDR3 totals 15 residues. Germline V gives CDR1 GTSNPN, CDR2 SVGIG (reference sequence). In DNA form, the CDR3 reads TGTGCCGGTATAGCGGGGGGGCGCTCCTACAATGAGCAGTTCTTC. This sequence encodes CAGIAGGRSYNEQFF.

The rearrangement joins TRBV6-6 to TRBJ1-1; TRBD1 aligns across 10 bases. This CDR3 is built from 16 residues. The V gene's germline CDR1 is MNHNY and CDR2 SVGAGI (reference sequence). V lost 6 bases and J lost 3; bases outside the gene matches: 10. The CDR3 region is CASSPVTGGADTEAFF. For the CDR3, the DNA is TGTGCCAGCAGCCCGGTGACAGGGGGCGCGGACACTGAAGCTTTCTTT.

V usage is TRBV6-6 and J usage is TRBJ2-3; the match to TRBD2 covers 10 bases. From germline, CDR1 is MNHNY and CDR2 SVGAGI (reference sequence). The V segment lost 6 bases and the J segment 6 bases; nucleotides outside the gene matches: 6. The CDR3 is made up of 14 amino acids. The CDR3: CASRAGGPVDTQYF. As DNA, the CDR3 is TGTGCCAGCAGAGCGGGAGGGCCAGTGGATACGCAGTATTTT.

By sample fraction, this clone is medium-sized. The V gene is TRBV25-1, the J gene TRBJ2-2, with TRBD1 identical over 9 bases. Trimming cost V 9 bases and J 8 bases; bases outside gene matches: 10. In germline, CDR1 is MGHDK, CDR2 SYGVNS. The CDR3 consists of 14 residues. The CDR3 sequence: CASRGTGRPGELFF. The CDR3 DNA reads as TGTGCCAGTAGGGGGACAGGGCGGCCAGGGGAGCTGTTTTTT.

This chain uses TRBV5-1 with TRBJ2-7; D is unresolved. The CDR3 is made up of 15 amino acids. With 1 base removed from V and 7 bases from J, the gap between germline ends came to 18 bases. The germline gives CDR1 SGHRS, CDR2 YFSETQ. CDR3 sequence: CASSLSRSASQEQYF. In DNA, the CDR3 is TGCGCCAGCAGCTTGTCGCGATCAGCCTCGCAGGAGCAGTACTTC.

The chain is built from TRBV29-1 and TRBJ2-5; D possibly matches TRBD1 or TRBD2 (5 bases each). This CDR3 comprises 13 residues. Trimming removed 4 bases from V and 0 bases from J, with 9 bases in between. Germline CDR1 reads SQVTM; CDR2 reads ANQGSEA. Here the CDR3 reads CSVAGTYQETQYF. The DNA for the CDR3 is TGCAGCGTTGCCGGGACCTACCAAGAGACCCAGTACTTC.

Here the CDR3 reads CASKENSGGTEAFF. CDR3 sequence (DNA): TGTGCCAGCAAGGAAAATTCAGGGGGCACTGAAGCTTTCTTT. The chain employs TRBV9 and TRBJ1-1; 7 bases map to TRBD1. The CDR3 is 14 residues long. From germline, CDR1 is SGDLS and CDR2 YYNGEE. The junction had 9 bases not matched to a gene; V was cut back by 6 bases and J by 4 bases.

The genes are TRBV18 and TRBJ1-5; D is ambiguous. V lost 3 bases and J 6 bases, leaving 15 bases between the germline ends. Germline CDR1 and CDR2: KGHSH and LQKENI. CDR3 length equals 15 residues. CDR3 loop: CASSPEGSTGQPQHF. In DNA, the CDR3 is TGTGCCAGCTCACCGGAGGGAAGCACGGGTCAGCCCCAGCATTTT.

In DNA form, the CDR3 reads TGTGCCAGCAGTGAAGTGTACTCTGGAAACACCATATATTTT. Its translation is CASSEVYSGNTIYF. The V and J genes are TRBV2 and TRBJ1-3; D not certain. V was trimmed by 1 base and J by 0 bases, leaving 4 bases between them. Germline V gene data show CDR1 as SNHLY and CDR2 as FYNNEI. This CDR3 is built from 14 residues.

The chain couples TRBV11-2 to TRBJ2-7; TRBD2 aligns across 13 bases. With V trimmed by 7 bases and J by 5 bases, 5 bases remained unmatched. Germline values: CDR1 SGHAT, CDR2 FQNNGV. The CDR3 has 14 residues. CDR3 bases: TGTGCCAGCAAACCACTAGCGGGGGGGAACGAGCAGTACTTC. It encodes CASKPLAGGNEQYF.

CDR3 protein: CASSLGGAGKNIQYF. As DNA, the CDR3 is TGTGCCAGCAGCTTGGGGGGGGCGGGCAAAAACATTCAGTACTTC. This chain joins TRBV5-6 and TRBJ2-4, with D tentatively TRBD1 or TRBD2 (6 bases each). The CDR3 has 15 residues. Per the germline V gene, CDR1 is SGHDT and CDR2 is YYEEEE. Trimming pared 0 bases from V and 3 bases from J, leaving 10 bases between. Variable domain in full (rest from reference TRBV5-6 and TRBJ2-4): DAGVTQSPTHLIKTRGQQVTLRCSPKSGHDTVSWYQQALGQGPQFIFQYYEEEERQRGNFPDRFSGHQFPNYSSELNVNALLLGDSALYLCASSLGGAGKNIQYFGAGTRLSVL.

The rearrangement uses TRBV29-1 and TRBJ2-7, with D possibly being TRBD2 (6 bases). The germline V gene has CDR1 SQVTM and CDR2 ANQGSEA. The CDR3 is 12 residues long. Trimming shortened V by 0 bases and J by 8 bases, and 11 bases separated the two germline ends. CDR3 sequence: CSVEDGGGKQYF. In DNA, the CDR3 is TGCAGCGTTGAAGATGGGGGAGGTAAGCAGTACTTC.

V is TRBV6-1 and J is TRBJ2-7; 13 bases fit TRBD2. This CDR3 has 15 residues. V gave up 4 bases and J gave up 3 bases; unmatched junction bases: 3. Per germline, CDR1 MNHNS and CDR2 SASEGT. The CDR3 DNA is TGTGCCAGCAGTGGAGGGACTAGCGGGATCTACGAGCAGTACTTC. Protein sequence: CASSGGTSGIYEQYF.

The chain recombines TRBV10-3 with TRBJ1-2; TRBD1 agrees at 10 bases. The V gene's germline CDR1 is ENHRY and CDR2 SYGVKD. The CDR3 has 13 residues. Losses at the gene ends were 7 bases for V and 2 bases for J; bases not matched to a gene: 1. The CDR3 nucleotides are TGTGCCATCATGGGACAGGGGAACTATGGCTACACCTTC. Its translation is CAIMGQGNYGYTF.

J is TRBJ2-7 and V is TRBV14, with D tentatively TRBD2 (6 bases). V was pared by 1 base and J by 2 bases, with 12 bases between. The CDR3 totals 15 residues. CDR1 is SGHDN, CDR2 FVKESK, per germline. CDR3 loop: CASSQGHSGAYEQYF. CDR3 DNA sequence: TGTGCCAGCAGCCAAGGGCATAGCGGCGCCTACGAGCAGTACTTC. Supplemented by reference TRBV14 and TRBJ2-7, the full variable domain reads EAGVTQFPSHSVIEKGQTVTLRCDPISGHDNLYWYRRVMGKEIKFLLHFVKESKQDESGMPNNRFLAERTGGTYSTLKVQPAELEDSGVYFCASSQGHSGAYEQYFGPGTRLTVT.

The CDR3 bases are TGTGCCAGCAGCGTAGTTCACGGCTATGGCTACACCTTC. It codes for CASSVVHGYGYTF. This chain uses TRBV9 with TRBJ1-2; no firm D call. The CDR3 contains 13 residues. Germline V gene sequence: CDR1 SGDLS, CDR2 YYNGEE. Trimming left V 0 bases short and J 4 bases short, with 7 bases between. Supplemented by reference TRBV9 and TRBJ1-2, the full variable domain reads DSGVTQTPKHLITATGQRVTLRCSPRSGDLSVYWYQQSLDQGLQFLIQYYNGEERAKGNILERFSAQQFPDLHSELNLSSLELGDSALYFCASSVVHGYGYTFGSGTRLTVV.

In this sample, this clone is medium-sized. The genes are TRBV5-4 and TRBJ2-7; TRBD2 agrees at 7 bases. Trimming cost V 4 bases and J 3 bases; bases outside gene matches: 13. Germline V lookup: CDR1 SGHNT, CDR2 YYREEE (reference sequence). This CDR3 has 16 amino acids. The CDR3 is CASSMTGGVIDYEQYF. CDR3 bases: TGTGCCAGCAGCATGACGGGGGGTGTAATCGACTACGAGCAGTACTTC. The full variable domain, rest sourced from reference TRBV5-4 and TRBJ2-7, is ETGVTQSPTHLIKTRGQQVTLRCSSQSGHNTVSWYQQALGQGPQFIFQYYREEENGRGNFPPRFSGLQFPNYSSELNVNALELDDSALYLCASSMTGGVIDYEQYFGPGTRLTVT.

The V gene is TRBV7-2, the J gene TRBJ1-5; 7 positions match TRBD1. The CDR3 loop spans 15 amino acids. CDR1 SGHTA and CDR2 FQGNSA come from the germline V gene. Trimming cost V 6 bases and J 6 bases; bases outside gene matches: 11. Here the CDR3 DNA reads TGTGCCAGCAGTCTCCGGGAGGGGGCGTCTCAGCCCCAGCATTTT. Its protein is CASSLREGASQPQHF. The full variable domain, with the rest looked up from reference TRBV7-2 and TRBJ1-5, is GAGVSQSPSNKVTEKGKDVELRCDPISGHTALYWYRQSLGQGLEFLIYFQGNSAPDKSGLPSDRFSAERTGGSVSTLTIQRTQQEDSAVYLCASSLREGASQPQHFGDGTRLSIL.

The chain carries TRBV5-4 and TRBJ2-3; the D is unclear. This CDR3 contains 14 residues. Trimming took 2 bases from V and 5 from J, leaving 12 bases between them. The germline gives CDR1 SGHNT, CDR2 YYREEE (reference sequence). For the CDR3, the DNA is TGTGCCAGCAGCTTCGGTGGCAGGAGAGATACGCAGTATTTT. Translated: CASSFGGRRDTQYF.

The chain combines TRBV6-1 with TRBJ1-2, with no clear D. The ends were cut back, 1 base at V and 4 bases at J, with 16 bases in the middle. The CDR3 sequence is 16 residues long. The V gene's germline CDR1 is MNHNS and CDR2 SASEGT. The CDR3, as DNA: TGTGCCAGCAGTGAAGATGGAAATAGCCCCCTCTATGGCTACACCTTC. Translating it yields CASSEDGNSPLYGYTF.

This chain joins TRBV30 and TRBJ1-6, with 7 positions matching TRBD1. V was pared by 4 bases and J by 7 bases, with 7 bases of the junction left unmatched. CDR1 is GTSNPN, CDR2 SVGIG, per germline (reference sequence). This CDR3 region has 14 residues. In DNA, the CDR3 is TGTGCCTGGACCCTAGACAGGGAAAATTCACCCCTCCACTTT. Protein product: CAWTLDRENSPLHF.